This T cell receptor beta chain came from a study of PD-1 blockade in classical Hodgkin lymphoma. Study-wide results and caveats: The study found that TCR diversity rose significantly by C4D1 in CD4+ but not CD8+ cells. It was reported that newly diagnosed patients had less baseline TCR diversity than healthy donors.

Described time point: cycle 4 day 1 (C4D1), after more than 5 weeks of nivolumab. All the patients suffered relapse after autologous stem cell transplantation, and brentuximab vedotin exposure differed. Trimming shortened V by 6 bases and J by 5 bases, and 10 bases separated the two germline ends. The CDR3 loop spans 13 amino acids. Germline lookup yields CDR1 MNHEY and CDR2 SVGAGI. Repertoires were generated with immunoSEQ multiplex PCR, while TCRdb's copy carries only in-frame clones and drops some. The sample has roughly 50,000 clones, approximately 86% seen once. Details on this clone: Its specificity is unknown.

Here the sequenced sample was peripheral blood mononuclear cells (PBMCs), taken before the fourth cycle of nivolumab. The gene calls are TRBV6-5 and TRBJ2-2; D unclear. The sequence came from a human donor with classical Hodgkin lymphoma. CDR3 in amino acids: CASRVGRTGELFF. The CDR3 DNA is TGTGCCAGCAGAGTCGGACGGACCGGGGAGCTGTTTTTT.